The sequence of this T cell receptor beta chain was determined in a study of T cells in Graves' hyperthyroidism and ophthalmopathy. Study-level information: The authors collected peripheral blood at initial diagnosis, before any treatment. Study-wide findings and caveats: Peripheral blood also featured most of the thyroid clonotypes expanded above 0.001. Researchers report that a 13 V-J model separated ophthalmopathy from stable hyperthyroidism.

Calling Graves' hyperthyroidism stable meant ophthalmopathy did not progress within 18 months. V gave up 4 bases and J gave up 0 bases, with 10 bases separating them. The length of the CDR3 is 15 residues. Germline lookup yields CDR1 SGHVS and CDR2 FQNEAQ. A word on this clonotype: Its antigen is not identified.

TCR beta CDR3 regions were amplified from RNA transcripts. HTBI primers were the set used in a first-round RT-PCR of the TCR CDR3. TCRdb itself ran the multiplex PCR reads through MiXCR, one entry per CDR3 protein. The sample consists of roughly 750,000 distinct CDR3 sequences, less than 20% of them appearing once. The TCR comes from a man between 18 and 35 years old with Graves' hyperthyroidism. V usage is TRBV7-8 and J usage is TRBJ1-3, with no clear D. Sequencing used blood. The CDR3 nucleotides read TGTGCCAGCAGCTCAGGACGGTACTCTGGAAACACCATATATTTT. It encodes CASSSGRYSGNTIYF.